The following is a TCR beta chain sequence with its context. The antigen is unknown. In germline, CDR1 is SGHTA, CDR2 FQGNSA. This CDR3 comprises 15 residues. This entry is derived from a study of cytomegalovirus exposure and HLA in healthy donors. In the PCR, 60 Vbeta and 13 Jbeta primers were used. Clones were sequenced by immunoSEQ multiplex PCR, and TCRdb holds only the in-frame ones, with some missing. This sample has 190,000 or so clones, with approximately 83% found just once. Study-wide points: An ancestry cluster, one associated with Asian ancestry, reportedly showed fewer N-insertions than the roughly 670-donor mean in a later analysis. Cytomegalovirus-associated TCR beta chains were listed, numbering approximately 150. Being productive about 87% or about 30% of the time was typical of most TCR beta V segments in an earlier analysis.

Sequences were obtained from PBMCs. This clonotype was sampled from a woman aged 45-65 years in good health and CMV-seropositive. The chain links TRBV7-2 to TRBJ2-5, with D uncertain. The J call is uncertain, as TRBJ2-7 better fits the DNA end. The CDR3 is CASSSSPASSYEQYF. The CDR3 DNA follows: TGTGCCAGCAGTTCAAGTCCCGCTAGTTCCTACGAGCAGTACTTC.